Given below is one T cell receptor beta chain in context. This entry belongs to a study of cytomegalovirus exposure and HLA in healthy donors. From germline, CDR1 is SGHRS and CDR2 YFSETQ. V gave up 2 bases and J gave up 5 bases; unmatched junction bases: 16. CDR3 length: 19 amino acids. Amplification used 60 Vbeta primers and 13 Jbeta primers. Repertoires were generated with immunoSEQ multiplex PCR, while TCRdb's copy carries only in-frame clones and drops some. Of approximately 150,000 clones in the sample, 80% to 90% are singletons; the top ten hold roughly 13%. The receptor's source is a woman in her forties or fifties in good health and CMV-seronegative. The sequenced sample was PBMCs. The chain carries TRBV5-1 and TRBJ2-7, with 13 positions matching TRBD2. CDR3 DNA: TGCGCCAGCAGCTTCGGGGGACTAGCGGGAACCCACTCAGTCCACGAGCAGTACTTC. Translated, it gives CASSFGGLAGTHSVHEQYF.